This is a list of T cell receptor beta chains from one sample in a study of CD8+CD57+ T cells in acquired aplastic anemia. MiXCR, applied by TCRdb to the reads, yields one record per CDR3 protein. The sample has 200,000 to 250,000 distinct CDR3 sequences; approximately 60% are singletons. Material for sequencing was sorted CD4+, CD8+, or CD8+CD57+ T cells (not recorded which) from PBMCs. The receptors shown here come from a human donor with aplastic anemia. The CDR3 runs from the conserved cysteine through the conserved F or W. A D gene is named only where the DNA matches it firmly. The size entry is marked missing in some rows and otherwise reads once, few, many or a size class.

d_gene | j_gene | v_gene | abundance | CDR3aa | CDR3nt
. | TRBJ2-3 | TRBV2 | . | CATQEGMDTQYF | TGTGCCACCCAAGAAGGGATGGATACGCAGTATTTT
. | TRBJ1-2 | TRBV5-1 | . | CASSGGGSLYYGYTF | TGCGCCAGCAGCGGGGGAGGGTCCCTGTACTATGGCTACACCTTC
. | TRBJ1-1 | TRBV5-1 | . | CASSPRVGAEAFF | TGCGCCAGCAGCCCCAGGGTGGGCGCTGAAGCTTTCTTT
. | TRBJ2-1 | TRBV11-2 | . | CASSLGGPRPEQFF | TGTGCCAGCAGCCTGGGGGGACCCAGGCCTGAGCAGTTCTTC
. | TRBJ2-3 | TRBV20-1 | few | CSAQEATQYF | TGCAGTGCCCAAGAGGCCACGCAGTATTTT
. | TRBJ2-2 | TRBV29-1 | many | CSVESRQPNTGELFF | TGCAGCGTTGAATCTCGCCAACCGAACACCGGGGAGCTGTTTTTT
. | TRBJ2-1 | TRBV25-1 | . | CASSPGGRGDNEQFF | TGTGCCAGCAGTCCGGGAGGAAGGGGGGACAATGAGCAGTTCTTC
TRBD2 | TRBJ2-7 | TRBV20-1 | . | CSAGLVSEQYF | TGCAGTGCTGGACTAGTGAGCGAGCAGTACTTC
TRBD2 | TRBJ2-5 | TRBV2 | few | CASRGTSGETQYF | TGTGCCAGCAGGGGGACTAGCGGAGAGACCCAGTACTTC
. | TRBJ1-1 | TRBV6-4 | many | CASSAVMGNTEAFF | TGTGCCAGCAGTGCCGTGATGGGGAACACTGAAGCTTTCTTT
TRBD2 | TRBJ2-1 | TRBV6-1 | . | CACSEQRGGYNEQFF | TGTGCCTGCAGTGAACAGCGGGGGGGCTACAATGAGCAGTTCTTC
. | TRBJ1-5 | TRBV2 | few | CASSPSAGANQPQHF | TGTGCCAGCAGCCCCTCGGCCGGAGCAAATCAGCCCCAGCATTTT
. | TRBJ2-1 | TRBV9 | few | CASSVTGGDEQFF | TGTGCCAGCAGCGTAACAGGAGGGGATGAGCAGTTCTTC
. | TRBJ1-1 | TRBV6-6 | many | CASSYLTEAFF | TGTGCCAGCAGTTACTTAACTGAAGCTTTCTTT
. | TRBJ2-7 | TRBV10-3 | . | CATASTGETYEQYF | TGTGCCACCGCATCAACGGGCGAAACCTACGAGCAGTACTTC
TRBD1 | TRBJ1-3 | TRBV25-1 | . | CASRQTGSGNTIYF | TGTGCCAGCAGACAGACAGGGTCCGGAAACACCATATATTTT
. | TRBJ2-7 | TRBV7-8 | few | CASSSRGVGGPYEQYF | TGTGCCAGCAGCTCCCGCGGGGTAGGCGGCCCCTACGAGCAGTACTTC